A selection of T cell receptor beta chains follows, all from one sample in a study of regulatory T cells in long-lasting Graves disease. TCRdb redid the calling of the multiplex PCR reads with MiXCR, one entry per CDR3 protein. The sample contains 540,000 or so distinct CDR3 sequences, 13% of which appear only once. These data were also filed under a second study, of T cells in Graves' hyperthyroidism and ophthalmopathy.

The sequencing used peripheral blood mononuclear cells (PBMCs), collected at new diagnosis, from a patient treated with antithyroid drugs. The receptors here all came from a young man with Graves disease. CDR3s include the opening cysteine and the closing phenylalanine or tryptophan. A D gene is named only where the DNA matches it firmly. Size values are once, few and many counts, or a class for expanded clones, and some rows have none.

many	-	TRBJ2-3	TRBV18	CASSPPGHLTDTQYF	TGTGCCAGCTCACCACCGGGACATCTCACAGATACGCAGTATTTT
-	-	TRBJ2-2	TRBV15	CATSRAAGELFF	TGTGCCACCAGCAGAGCTGCCGGGGAGCTGTTTTTT
-	TRBD2	TRBJ2-1	TRBV4-1	CASSLKVLAGGLNEQFF	TGCGCCAGCAGCCTAAAAGTTCTAGCGGGAGGGCTGAATGAGCAGTTCTTC
few	-	TRBJ2-5	TRBV18	CASSPNAMETQYF	TGTGCCAGCTCACCAAACGCGATGGAGACCCAGTACTTC
-	TRBD1	TRBJ2-3	TRBV30	CAWAKGQGGQPQYF	TGTGCCTGGGCGAAGGGACAGGGGGGTCAGCCCCAGTATTTT
many	TRBD2	TRBJ2-1	TRBV6-1	CASSETVAGVNEQFF	TGTGCCAGCAGTGAAACGGTAGCGGGAGTCAATGAGCAGTTCTTC
few	-	TRBJ2-1	TRBV4-1	CASSQESSFQIPYNEQFF	TGCGCCAGCAGCCAAGAATCGTCCTTCCAAATCCCCTACAATGAGCAGTTCTTC
-	-	TRBJ1-5	TRBV4-1	CASSQADGKNQPQHF	TGCGCCAGCAGCCAAGCTGACGGTAAAAATCAGCCCCAGCATTTT
-	-	TRBJ1-1	TRBV12-3/TRBV12-4	CASRLTDMNTEAFF	TGTGCCAGCAGACTGACAGATATGAACACTGAAGCTTTCTTT
-	TRBD1	TRBJ2-2	TRBV5-1	CASSVTGDLNTGELFF	TGCGCCAGCAGCGTAACAGGGGATCTGAACACCGGGGAGCTGTTTTTT
many	-	TRBJ2-3	TRBV6-2/TRBV6-3	CASSYGTSFDTQYF	TGTGCCAGCAGTTACGGGACAAGCTTCGATACGCAGTATTTT
few	-	TRBJ2-5	TRBV5-1	CASSSETQSQETQYF	TGCGCCAGCAGTTCTGAGACTCAAAGTCAAGAGACCCAGTACTTC
many	TRBD1	TRBJ2-5	TRBV20-1	CSERQGVETQYF	TGCAGTGAAAGACAGGGGGTAGAGACCCAGTACTTC
-	-	TRBJ2-3	TRBV15	CATNREVGVVGSTQYF	TGTGCCACCAACCGCGAAGTCGGGGTCGTAGGCAGTACGCAGTATTTT
many	TRBD1	TRBJ2-7	TRBV15	CATSKGALYEQYF	TGTGCCACCAGCAAGGGGGCTTTGTACGAGCAGTACTTC
many	-	TRBJ1-3	TRBV9	CASSVRGRSSGNTIYF	TGTGCCAGCAGCGTGAGGGGTCGGAGCTCTGGAAACACCATATATTTT
-	TRBD1	TRBJ1-6	TRBV27	CASSFDREGSPLHF	TGTGCCAGCAGTTTCGACAGGGAAGGGTCACCCCTCCACTTT
-	-	TRBJ1-3	TRBV10-3	CAISGGVSGNTIYF	TGTGCCATCAGTGGCGGAGTCTCTGGAAACACCATATATTTT
-	TRBD1	TRBJ2-1	TRBV18	CASSPGGTGYNEQFF	TGTGCCAGCTCACCCGGCGGGACAGGGTACAATGAGCAGTTCTTC
many	TRBD2	TRBJ2-1	TRBV5-1	CASSLVSGSNEQFF	TGTGCCAGCAGCTTGGTTAGCGGGAGCAATGAGCAGTTCTTC
many	-	TRBJ2-7	TRBV12-3/TRBV12-4	CASSWGSYYEQYF	TGTGCCAGCAGTTGGGGATCTTACTACGAGCAGTACTTC
many	TRBD2	TRBJ2-1	TRBV13	CASSVRLAGGSYNEQFF	TGTGCCAGCAGCGTACGTCTAGCGGGAGGATCCTACAATGAGCAGTTCTTC
-	-	TRBJ2-3	TRBV6-4	CASSVGRGGTDTQYF	TGTGCCAGCAGTGTTGGCAGGGGAGGAACAGATACGCAGTATTTT
-	-	TRBJ2-1	TRBV5-1	CASSPKGGVYNEQFF	TGCGCCAGCAGCCCGAAGGGGGGAGTATACAATGAGCAGTTCTTC
-	-	TRBJ2-5	TRBV7-3	CASSRVSQETQYF	TGTGCCAGCAGCCGAGTTTCTCAAGAGACCCAGTACTTC
many	-	TRBJ1-4	TRBV11-2	CASSLLRRVGTTNEKLFF	TGTGCCAGCAGCTTACTACGTAGAGTCGGGACAACTAATGAAAAACTGTTTTTT
few	-	TRBJ2-5	TRBV6-1	CASRQRLGETQYF	TGTGCCAGCAGACAGAGGTTAGGGGAGACCCAGTACTTC
few	-	TRBJ2-7	TRBV10-3	CAISAGPLYEQYF	TGTGCCATCAGTGCTGGTCCTTTATACGAGCAGTACTTC
-	-	TRBJ2-4	TRBV5-6	CASSWGVGAKNIQYF	TGTGCCAGCAGCTGGGGGGTGGGGGCCAAAAACATTCAGTACTTC
many	-	TRBJ2-1	TRBV20-1	CSARAASAYNEQFF	TGCAGTGCCCGGGCGGCTAGCGCCTACAATGAGCAGTTCTTC
-	-	TRBJ2-1	TRBV7-3	CASSSWGLDISSYNEQFF	TGTGCCAGCAGCTCTTGGGGACTGGATATTAGCTCCTACAATGAGCAGTTCTTC
few	-	TRBJ1-4	TRBV20-1	CSARTGQRFNEKLFF	TGCAGTGCTAGAACCGGACAGCGCTTTAATGAAAAACTGTTTTTT
many	TRBD1	TRBJ2-1	TRBV24-1	CATSSGRGRGEQFF	TGTGCCACCAGTAGTGGCAGGGGGCGAGGTGAGCAGTTCTTC
many	TRBD2	TRBJ2-5	TRBV7-9	CASGAGQETQYF	TGTGCTAGCGGAGCGGGACAAGAGACCCAGTACTTC
-	-	TRBJ2-2	TRBV7-2	CASSLVLEKAGELFF	TGTGCCAGCAGCTTAGTGCTAGAGAAGGCCGGGGAGCTGTTTTTT
-	-	TRBJ1-2	TRBV2	CASTRASLGLEGYTF	TGTGCCAGCACTCGGGCCTCTTTGGGATTGGAGGGCTACACCTTC
many	TRBD2	TRBJ2-1	TRBV20-1	CSARSASGFSDWNEQFF	TGCAGTGCTAGATCGGCTAGCGGATTCTCAGATTGGAATGAGCAGTTCTTC
-	TRBD1	TRBJ2-5	TRBV24-1	CATSIPPGQGDEETQYF	TGTGCCACCAGCATCCCCCCCGGACAGGGGGATGAAGAGACCCAGTACTTC
once	-	TRBJ2-2	TRBV5-5	CASSRGQITGELFF	TGTGCCAGCAGCAGAGGACAGATCACCGGGGAGCTGTTTTTT